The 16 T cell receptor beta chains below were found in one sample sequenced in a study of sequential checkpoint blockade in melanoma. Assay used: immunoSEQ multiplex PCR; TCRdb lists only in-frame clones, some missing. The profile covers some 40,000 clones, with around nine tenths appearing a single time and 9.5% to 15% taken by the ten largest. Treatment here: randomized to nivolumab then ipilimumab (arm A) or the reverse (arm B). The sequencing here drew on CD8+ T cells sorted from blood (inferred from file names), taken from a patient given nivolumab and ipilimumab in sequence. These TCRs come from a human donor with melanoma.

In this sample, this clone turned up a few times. CDR3 region: CASSQDRSGQGLYEQFF. CDR3 nucleotide sequence: TGCGCCAGCAGCCAAGATCGCTCGGGACAGGGGTTGTATGAGCAGTTCTTC. The J gene is TRBJ2-1, the V gene TRBV4-3; 10 bases are shared with TRBD1. Trimming at V came to 0 bases and at J to 8 bases, leaving 10 bases not matched to a gene. Germline V gene sequence: CDR1 LGHNA, CDR2 YSLEER. The CDR3 totals 17 residues.

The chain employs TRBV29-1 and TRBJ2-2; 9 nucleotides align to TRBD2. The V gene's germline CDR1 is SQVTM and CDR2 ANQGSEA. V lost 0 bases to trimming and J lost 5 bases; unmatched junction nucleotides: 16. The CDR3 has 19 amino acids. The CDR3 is CSVEDELAGLGVGTGELFF. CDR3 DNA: TGCAGCGTTGAAGATGAACTAGCGGGTCTAGGTGTAGGAACCGGGGAGCTGTTTTTT.

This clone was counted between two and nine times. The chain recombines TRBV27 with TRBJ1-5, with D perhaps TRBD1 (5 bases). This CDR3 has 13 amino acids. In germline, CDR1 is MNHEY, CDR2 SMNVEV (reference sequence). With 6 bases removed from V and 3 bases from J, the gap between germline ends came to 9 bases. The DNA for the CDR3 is TGTGCCAGCAGGCCAGGGTACAATCAGCCCCAGCATTTT. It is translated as CASRPGYNQPQHF.

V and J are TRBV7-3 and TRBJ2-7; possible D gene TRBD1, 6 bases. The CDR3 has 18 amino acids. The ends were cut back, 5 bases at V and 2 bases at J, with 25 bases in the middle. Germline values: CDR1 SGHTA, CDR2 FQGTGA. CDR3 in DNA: TGTGCCAGCAGCGCACACCGGGACAACGCTTCCTTAACCTACGAGCAGTACGTC. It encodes CASSAHRDNASLTYEQYV.

CDR3 loop: CASSWPGENTEAFF. The CDR3 coding sequence is TGTGCCAGCAGCTGGCCAGGGGAGAACACTGAAGCTTTCTTT. The J gene is TRBJ1-1, the V gene TRBV5-6; D is perhaps TRBD1 (6 bases). The ends were cut back, 3 bases at V and 1 base at J, with 10 bases in the middle. The CDR3 has 14 residues. From germline, CDR1 is SGHDT and CDR2 YYEEEE.

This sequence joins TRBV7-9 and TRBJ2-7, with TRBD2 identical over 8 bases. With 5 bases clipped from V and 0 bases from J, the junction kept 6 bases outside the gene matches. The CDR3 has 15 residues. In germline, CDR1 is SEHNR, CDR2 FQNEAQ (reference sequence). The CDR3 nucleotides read TGTGCCAGCAGCGCCCGGGGGGGGAGCTCCTACGAGCAGTACTTC. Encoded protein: CASSARGGSSYEQYF.

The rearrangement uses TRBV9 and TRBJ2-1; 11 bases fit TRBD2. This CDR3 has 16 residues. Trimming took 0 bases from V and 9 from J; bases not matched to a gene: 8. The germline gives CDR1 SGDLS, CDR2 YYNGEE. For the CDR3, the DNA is TGTGCCAGCAGCGTAGGGACTAGCGGGCTCTACGGTGAGCAGTTCTTC. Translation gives CASSVGTSGLYGEQFF.

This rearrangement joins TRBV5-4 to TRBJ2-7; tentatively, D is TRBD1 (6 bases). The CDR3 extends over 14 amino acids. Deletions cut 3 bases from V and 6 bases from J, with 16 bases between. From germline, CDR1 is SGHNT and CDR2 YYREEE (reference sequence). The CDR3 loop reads CASSWGHGSSEQYF. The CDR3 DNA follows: TGTGCCAGCAGCTGGGGACACGGGTCAAGCGAGCAGTACTTC.

CDR3 region: CASSLSTGGGEQYV. In DNA, the CDR3 is TGTGCCAGCAGTTTATCGACAGGGGGCGGCGAGCAGTACGTC. The V and J genes are TRBV27 and TRBJ2-7; 10 bases map to TRBD1. This CDR3 region has 14 residues. The germline V gene encodes CDR1 MNHEY and CDR2 SMNVEV (reference sequence). V lost 0 bases to trimming and J lost 6 bases; unmatched junction nucleotides: 2.

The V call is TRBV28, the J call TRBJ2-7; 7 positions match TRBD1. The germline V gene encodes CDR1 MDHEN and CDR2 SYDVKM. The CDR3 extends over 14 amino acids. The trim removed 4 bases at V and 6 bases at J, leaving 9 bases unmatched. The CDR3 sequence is CASSSNGDSLEQYF. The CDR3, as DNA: TGTGCCAGCAGTTCCAACGGGGACAGTCTCGAGCAGTACTTC.

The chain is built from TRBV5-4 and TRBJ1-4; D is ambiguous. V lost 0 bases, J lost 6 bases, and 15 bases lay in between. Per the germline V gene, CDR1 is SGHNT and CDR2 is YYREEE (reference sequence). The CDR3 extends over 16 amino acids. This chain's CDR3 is CASSLVTKDVDEKLFF. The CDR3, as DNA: TGTGCCAGCAGCTTGGTAACTAAAGACGTGGATGAAAAACTGTTTTTT.

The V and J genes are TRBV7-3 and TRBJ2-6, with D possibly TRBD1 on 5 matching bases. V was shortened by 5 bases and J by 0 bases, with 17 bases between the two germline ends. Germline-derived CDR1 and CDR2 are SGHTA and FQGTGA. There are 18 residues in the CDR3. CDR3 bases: TGTGCCAGCAGCCTCATGGGGCCACGTATCTCTGGGGCCAACGTCCTGACTTTC. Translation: CASSLMGPRISGANVLTF.

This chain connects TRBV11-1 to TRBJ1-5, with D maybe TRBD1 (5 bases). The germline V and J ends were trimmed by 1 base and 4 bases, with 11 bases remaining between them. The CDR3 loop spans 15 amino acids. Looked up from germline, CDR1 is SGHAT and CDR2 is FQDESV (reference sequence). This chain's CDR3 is CASSLVSGGNQPQHF. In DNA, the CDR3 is TGTGCCAGCAGCTTAGTCTCCGGGGGGAATCAGCCCCAGCATTTT.

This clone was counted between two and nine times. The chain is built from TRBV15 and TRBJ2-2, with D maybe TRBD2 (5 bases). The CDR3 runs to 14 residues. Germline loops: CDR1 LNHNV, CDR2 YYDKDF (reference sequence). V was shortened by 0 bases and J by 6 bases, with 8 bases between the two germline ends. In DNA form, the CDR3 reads TGTGCCACCAGCAGAGATCGGGGTGCCGGGGAGCTGTTTTTT. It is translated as CATSRDRGAGELFF.

CDR3 in DNA: TGCGCCAGCAGTGTCGGGGTCGGTACTGAAGCTTTCTTT. Its translation: CASSVGVGTEAFF. The chain is built from TRBV10-1 and TRBJ1-1; D ambiguous. This CDR3 region has 13 residues. From germline, CDR1 is WNHNN and CDR2 SYGVQD (reference sequence). V lost 4 bases to trimming and J lost 5 bases, with 11 bases between them.

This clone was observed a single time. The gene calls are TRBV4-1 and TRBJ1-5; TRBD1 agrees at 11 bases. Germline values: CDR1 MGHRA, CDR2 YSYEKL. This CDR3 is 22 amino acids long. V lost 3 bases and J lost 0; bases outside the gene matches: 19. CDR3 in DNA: TGCGCCAGCAGCCACCAACTTTCGGACAGGGGGCAAGTTCGGTATAGCAATCAGCCCCAGCATTTT. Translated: CASSHQLSDRGQVRYSNQPQHF.